The 18 T cell receptor beta chains reported below all come from one sample, sequenced in a study of T cells in Graves' hyperthyroidism and ophthalmopathy. Amplification targeted TCR beta CDR3 regions from RNA transcripts. TCR CDR3 regions were first amplified by RT-PCR with HTBI primers. TCRdb used MiXCR to reprocess the multiplex PCR reads, holding one entry per CDR3 protein. The sample contains approximately 400,000 distinct CDR3 sequences, 13% to 15% of which appear only once. Sample: blood. The source is a woman in her twenties or thirties with Graves' ophthalmopathy.

In this sample, this clonotype turned up many times. This chain connects TRBV20-1 to TRBJ1-5; no clear D. V lost 0 bases to trimming and J lost 0 bases, with 6 bases between them. This CDR3 has 14 residues. CDR1 and CDR2 (germline): DFQATT, SNEGSKA (reference sequence). The CDR3 protein is CSARDTYSNQPQHF. In DNA form, the CDR3 reads TGCAGTGCTAGAGATACTTATAGCAATCAGCCCCAGCATTTT.

This clonotype has only a few counts. V gene TRBV2 combines with J gene TRBJ1-3; D ambiguous. Looked up from germline, CDR1 is SNHLY and CDR2 is FYNNEI. The CDR3 runs 17 residues. The V gene lost 0 bases and the J gene lost 0 bases, with 12 bases spanning the gap. CDR3 coding DNA: TGTGCCAGCAGTGAAGCCGAGGGTTCCGCCTCTGGAAACACCATATATTTT. Translated, it gives CASSEAEGSASGNTIYF.

The sample holds a few counts of this clonotype. The CDR3 DNA reads TGCAGCGTACGACAGGGAGGCACTGAAGCTTTCTTT. Its translation is CSVRQGGTEAFF. The chain uses TRBV29-1 and TRBJ1-1; 7 bases agree with TRBD1. The CDR3 consists of 12 residues. Germline V gene lookup returns CDR1 SQVTM and CDR2 ANQGSEA. V shed 6 bases and J 4 bases; nucleotides not matched to a gene: 5.

This clonotype has just a few counts. The V and J genes are TRBV10-3 and TRBJ2-2; a possible D gene is TRBD1 (5 bases). The CDR3 totals 17 residues. Germline CDR1 and CDR2: ENHRY and SYGVKD. V was clipped by 3 bases and J by 0 bases, with 14 bases between them. CDR3 in amino acids: CAISDQGRVPNTGELFF. CDR3 in DNA: TGTGCCATCAGTGATCAGGGTAGGGTTCCGAACACCGGGGAGCTGTTTTTT.

This clonotype was seen more than once but under ten times. A much larger clone sits a single nucleotide away, making a read error possible. CDR3 sequence: CASSLGAGGIEKLFF. For the CDR3, the DNA is TGTGCCAGCAGTTTGGGGGCCGGGGGGATTGAAAAACTGTTTTTT. The chain combines TRBV27 with TRBJ1-4; maybe TRBD1 (6 bases). The CDR3 runs to 15 residues. Trimming stripped 3 bases from V and 7 bases from J, with 15 bases between. Per the germline V gene, CDR1 is MNHEY and CDR2 is SMNVEV (reference sequence).

This clonotype has only a few counts. V and J are TRBV29-1 and TRBJ1-1; D ambiguous. The CDR3 is 12 amino acids. Germline CDR1 reads SQVTM; CDR2 reads ANQGSEA. V was clipped by 2 bases and J by 5 bases, with 9 bases between them. The CDR3 loop is CSVEKSRTEAFF. DNA for the CDR3: TGCAGCGTTGAAAAGTCGCGGACTGAAGCTTTCTTT.

The chain uses TRBV7-8 and TRBJ1-1, with D uncertain. Germline V gene data show CDR1 as SGHVS and CDR2 as FQNEAQ. The CDR3 runs 14 residues. Trimming stripped 3 bases from V and 5 bases from J, with 13 bases between. Written as DNA, the CDR3 is TGTGCCAGCAGCTTCTCGGGGAGGGAAACTGAAGCTTTCTTT. Residues: CASSFSGRETEAFF.

The chain links TRBV10-2 to TRBJ2-5; D is unclear. CDR3 length equals 13 residues. Germline CDR1 reads WSHSY; CDR2 reads SAAADI. V lost 3 bases and J 1 base, leaving 6 bases between the germline ends. As DNA, the CDR3 is TGCGCCAGCAGTGAAGCTAGCCAAGAGACCCAGTACTTC. Amino acids: CASSEASQETQYF.

This clonotype has ten or more counts. The chain joins TRBV3-1 to TRBJ2-5; TRBD2 matches at 7 bases. Germline CDR1 and CDR2: LGHDT and YNNKEL (reference sequence). The V segment lost 8 bases and the J segment 3 bases; nucleotides outside the gene matches: 12. The CDR3 length is 15 residues. The CDR3 sequence: CASLEEGRGEETQYF. As DNA, the CDR3 is TGTGCCAGCCTGGAGGAGGGACGGGGGGAAGAGACCCAGTACTTC.

This clonotype has just a few counts. The rearrangement uses TRBV6-1 and TRBJ2-3; 10 positions agree with TRBD2. This CDR3 spans 15 amino acids. Looked up from germline, CDR1 is MNHNS and CDR2 is SASEGT. This chain's CDR3 is CAGASRASGGDTQYF. Here the CDR3 DNA reads TGTGCGGGGGCGAGTCGAGCTAGCGGGGGAGATACGCAGTATTTT.

This clonotype was recorded at least ten times. The gene calls are TRBV6-1 and TRBJ1-1; tentatively, D is TRBD1 (5 bases). The CDR3 has 13 residues. Germline V gives CDR1 MNHNS, CDR2 SASEGT. V was shortened by 2 bases and J by 5 bases, with 9 bases between the two germline ends. The CDR3 loop is CASSESGPTEAFF. Here the CDR3 DNA reads TGTGCCAGCAGTGAATCGGGACCGACTGAAGCTTTCTTT.

This clonotype occurred many times. The genes are TRBV10-3 and TRBJ2-1; the match to TRBD2 covers 15 bases. Germline V gene data show CDR1 as ENHRY and CDR2 as SYGVKD. The trim removed 10 bases at V and 6 bases at J, leaving 4 bases unmatched. This CDR3 spans 14 amino acids. The CDR3 reads CATRTSGGGNEQFF. In DNA, the CDR3 is TGTGCCACGCGGACTAGCGGGGGGGGCAATGAGCAGTTCTTC.

This clonotype has a count of ten or more. V gene TRBV20-1 combines with J gene TRBJ1-2; 10 bases map to TRBD1. The CDR3 runs 16 residues. Germline V lookup: CDR1 DFQATT, CDR2 SNEGSKA (reference sequence). V shed 0 bases, J shed 3 bases, and the junction held 7 bases outside the gene matches. CDR3 DNA: TGCAGTGCTAGAGATCGGGACAGGGGCTGGGACTATGGCTACACCTTC. Translating gives CSARDRDRGWDYGYTF.

This clonotype has just a few counts. This sequence joins TRBV7-9 and TRBJ2-7; TRBD2 aligns across 7 bases. Germline assignment: CDR1 SEHNR and CDR2 FQNEAQ (reference sequence). J was trimmed by 7 bases and V by 4 bases; bases with no gene match: 4. The CDR3 covers 12 residues. The CDR3 here is CASSYTAGEQYF. The CDR3 DNA reads TGTGCCAGCAGCTACACAGCGGGGGAGCAGTACTTC.

This clonotype was seen only a few times. The chain employs TRBV6-1 and TRBJ2-7, with TRBD1 matching 7 bases. The CDR3 has 12 residues. The germline gives CDR1 MNHNS, CDR2 SASEGT. The trim removed 8 bases at V and 3 bases at J, leaving 4 bases unmatched. CDR3: CASSTGLYEQYF. DNA of the CDR3: TGTGCCAGCTCGACAGGGCTCTACGAGCAGTACTTC.

The V gene is TRBV19, the J gene TRBJ2-6; D is unresolved. Germline lookup yields CDR1 LNHDA and CDR2 SQIVND (reference sequence). The CDR3 has 15 residues. Trimming removed 2 bases at V and 2 bases at J, with 7 bases between. The CDR3, as DNA: TGTGCCAGTAGTATAAAGGCAGCTGGGGCCAACGTCCTGACTTTC. Translated: CASSIKAAGANVLTF.

This clonotype has ten or more counts. This chain connects TRBV3-1 to TRBJ1-2; D remains unclear. The CDR3 has 12 residues. The ends were cut back, 1 base at V and 8 bases at J, with 8 bases in the middle. CDR1 is LGHDT, CDR2 YNNKEL, per germline (reference sequence). CDR3 sequence (DNA): TGTGCCAGCAGCCAAGGCCCCCAGGGCTACACCTTC. Translated, it gives CASSQGPQGYTF.

This clonotype has a count of ten or more. This chain links TRBV2 with TRBJ2-7, with TRBD2 matching over 7 bases. Per germline, CDR1 SNHLY and CDR2 FYNNEI. The J segment lost 7 bases and the V segment lost 8 bases, leaving 14 bases of the junction unmatched. CDR3 size: 14 residues. The DNA of the CDR3 is TGTGCCAGCTTATGGGGGGGTGCCCTTCGAGAGCAGTACTTC. Encoded protein: CASLWGGALREQYF. Based on the CDR3 plus reference TRBV2 and TRBJ2-7, the full variable domain is EPEVTQTPSHQVTQMGQEVILRCVPISNHLYFYWYRQILGQKVEFLVSFYNNEISEKSEIFDDQFSVERPDGSNFTLKIRSTKLEDSAMYFCASLWGGALREQYFGPGTRLTVT.